Included here is one TCR beta chain sequence, with context. Its antigen is currently unknown. CDR3 size: 21 residues. With 3 bases clipped from V and 2 bases from J, the junction kept 16 bases outside the gene matches. The germline V gene encodes CDR1 LGHNA and CDR2 YNFKEQ. This sample was included in a study of graft-versus-host responses after intestinal transplantation. Study at large: Transplants were multivisceral, liver-intestinal, or isolated intestinal. Anti-thymocyte globulin served as induction for all recipients, who then took tacrolimus and steroids for about three years. Study-level points and caveats: Early post-transplant HvG declines showed an association with peak circulating GvH clone levels. Detection of GvH clones occurred in recipient marrow, and some had their first appearance in ileum or blood.

The data were produced by immunoSEQ multiplex PCR, yet TCRdb's version contains in-frame clones alone and is incomplete. Of 90,000 to 120,000 clones in the sample, approximately 88% were seen once. Sequenced material: unstimulated CD4+ T cells sorted from spleen or lymph node cells, taken before transplant. The sequence was collected from a human donor who was the organ donor for an intestinal transplant. This chain connects TRBV4-2 to TRBJ2-1, with TRBD2 identical over 13 bases. CDR3 sequence: CASSQRGRTSGSYGPYNEQFF. The CDR3 coding sequence is TGTGCCAGCAGCCAGAGGGGAAGGACTAGCGGGAGTTACGGCCCCTACAATGAGCAGTTCTTC.